This T cell receptor beta chain emerged from a study of CD8 T cells in ankylosing spondylitis (dated by TCRdb to the late 2010s). At the level of the whole study: To find TCR variants linked to disease, the study profiled T cell receptor beta repertoires in ankylosing spondylitis patients and healthy donors. Peripheral blood was sampled, and synovial fluid was also collected from ankylosing spondylitis patients. The whole study cohort included 108 healthy donors and roughly 24 ankylosing spondylitis patients.

Including cysteine and phenylalanine, the CDR3 has 13 amino acids. Only the CDR3 region is kept as DNA, spanning 39 bases read in frame from base 1. V sheds 4 bases and J sheds 4 bases, leaving 11 bases between their ends. Taken from the germline V gene, the CDR1 and CDR2 loops are SGDLS and YYNGEE. The paper as a whole reports these results and caveats: Blood from ankylosing spondylitis patients appeared to be characterized by a TCR beta motif composed of under 10 highly homologous amino acid variants. In peripheral blood, the disease-linked clones were found at relatively low frequencies and had a CD8+ phenotype. The disease-linked clones were reported to be significantly enriched in matched synovial fluid samples from ankylosing spondylitis patients. Some motif variants had previously been reported in the synovial fluid and blood of reactive arthritis patients, which suggests shared mechanisms of disease initiation.

This sample was sequenced with an Illumina HiSeq 2500. Quantitative 5'-RACE with molecular barcodes was used to prepare TCR beta libraries. The study's processing was this. To identify disease-linked TCR variants, a new computational method was used, one built on a probabilistic model of VDJ rearrangement. TCRdb's own reprocessing of the public reads used fastp at Q25 and MiXCR and kept productive beta chains. Each CDR3 protein appears once, grouped with its most common genes and DNA. The V and J calls, along with clone size, are taken from TCRdb and not from the paper's own processing. Within this sample are approximately 290,000 distinct CDR3 sequences, with about 20% of them counted one time only. Roughly 4% of the sample is held by the ten biggest clonotypes. This clonotype was found a few times. What this receptor recognizes is not known. Qualities for individual bases were not recorded, and no much larger clone is one base off.

The TCR sequence derives from a female donor with ankylosing spondylitis or in good health (not recorded which). This chain is built from TRBV9 and TRBJ1-1, with a weak D call of TRBD1 (5 bases match). Sequenced sample: blood, either unsorted or a sorted T cell fraction (not recorded which). The bases are TGTGCCAGCAGCTCATCTGGGGCCACTGAAGCTTTCTTT. The translation is CASSSSGATEAFF.